Below, 17 T cell receptor beta chains from the same sample are listed, as sequenced in a study of T cells in Graves' hyperthyroidism and ophthalmopathy. TCR beta CDR3 regions were amplified from RNA transcripts. Initially, a first-round RT-PCR of the TCR CDR3 employed the HTBI primer set. TCRdb recomputed calls from the multiplex PCR reads with MiXCR, one row per CDR3 protein. The data show approximately 600,000 distinct CDR3 sequences, with roughly 15% seen just once and around 4% held by the top ten. Material: blood. These receptors were collected from a woman aged 30 to 39 with Graves' hyperthyroidism.

The table lists this clonotype with many counts. The V call is TRBV18, the J call TRBJ2-5; 13 bases fit TRBD2. The CDR3 is 16 amino acids. After removal of 3 bases from V and 2 bases from J, the junction contained 3 bases not matched to a gene. Germline V lookup: CDR1 KGHSH, CDR2 LQKENI. The CDR3 nucleotides read TGTGCCAGCTCACCCGGGACTAGCGGGGATCAAGAGACCCAGTACTTC. This codes for CASSPGTSGDQETQYF.

V gene TRBV15 combines with J gene TRBJ1-1, with D perhaps TRBD1 (5 bases). Germline V gene sequence: CDR1 LNHNV, CDR2 YYDKDF (reference sequence). The CDR3 runs 12 residues. The V end was cut by 8 bases, the J end by 5 bases, with 12 bases between. The CDR3 sequence: CATARRGTEAFF. The CDR3 coding sequence is TGTGCCACCGCGCGGAGGGGTACTGAAGCTTTCTTT.

This clonotype has only a few counts. A read error may be the cause here, since a much bigger clone is one base away. The rearrangement links TRBV28 to TRBJ2-7, with D perhaps TRBD1 (6 bases). Germline V gives CDR1 MDHEN, CDR2 SYDVKM. The CDR3 loop spans 15 amino acids. Written as DNA, the CDR3 is TGTGCCGGCAGTTTACTTGAACAGGGAGCTTACGAGCAGTACTTC. Its protein is CAGSLLEQGAYEQYF. The full variable domain, in which reference TRBV28 and TRBJ2-7 provide the parts outside the CDR3, is DVKVTQSSRYLVKRTGEKVFLECVQDMDHENMFWYRQDPGLGLRLIYFSYDVKMKEKGDIPEGYSVSREKKERFSLILESASTNQTSMYLCAGSLLEQGAYEQYFGPGTRLTVT.

The chain links TRBV9 to TRBJ2-5; D remains unclear. Germline-derived CDR1 and CDR2 are SGDLS and YYNGEE. This CDR3 contains 13 residues. V was clipped by 3 bases and J by 5 bases, with 11 bases between them. The CDR3 DNA reads as TGTGCCAGCAGCGGCCCGACCCCCGAGACCCAGTACTTC. It specifies CASSGPTPETQYF.

The chain has TRBV7-2 and TRBJ1-2; TRBD1 matches 7 bases. Per germline, CDR1 SGHTA and CDR2 FQGNSA. The CDR3 has 16 amino acids. J gave up 4 bases and V 7 bases, and 15 bases lay outside the gene matches. The chain's CDR3 is CASTSQSSGQTYGYTF. The CDR3 nucleotides are TGTGCCAGCACTTCCCAAAGCTCGGGACAGACCTATGGCTACACCTTC.

In this sample, this clonotype turned up many times. The V gene is TRBV11-1, the J gene TRBJ1-1; possibly TRBD1 for D (5 bases). Germline V CDR1 and CDR2: SGHAT, FQDESV (reference sequence). Between the trimmed V and J ends, which lost 3 bases and 0 bases, there was a span of 8 bases. The CDR3 contains 14 residues. The DNA for the CDR3 is TGTGCCAGCAGCTTGGGGGAAATGAACACTGAAGCTTTCTTT. It encodes CASSLGEMNTEAFF. The whole variable domain, filled in from reference TRBV11-1 and TRBJ1-1, reads EAEVAQSPRYKITEKSQAVAFWCDPISGHATLYWYRQILGQGPELLVQFQDESVVDDSQLPKDRFSAERLKGVDSTLKIQPAELGDSAMYLCASSLGEMNTEAFFGQGTRLTVV.

Turning to this clonotype: Relative to the germline gene, one junction end is altered; a read error may explain this. The J gene is TRBJ2-7, the V gene TRBV19, with D unresolved. This CDR3 is 14 amino acids long. CDR1 is LNHDA and CDR2 is SQIVND in the germline V gene (reference sequence). DNA of the CDR3: TGTGCCAGTGGTATCAGAGGAACAGATTACGAGCAGTACTTC. Translation: CASGIRGTDYEQYF.

This clonotype has a handful of counts. The chain has TRBV18 and TRBJ2-7; TRBD2 aligns across 12 bases. The CDR3 is made up of 16 amino acids. CDR1 KGHSH and CDR2 LQKENI come from the germline V gene. V shed 2 bases and J 6 bases; nucleotides not matched to a gene: 8. This CDR3 reads CASSPELAGGITEQYF. The CDR3 DNA is TGTGCCAGCTCACCAGAACTAGCGGGAGGAATCACCGAGCAGTACTTC. Together with reference TRBV18 and TRBJ2-7, the CDR3 gives the full variable domain: NAGVMQNPRHLVRRRGQEARLRCSPMKGHSHVYWYRQLPEEGLKFMVYLQKENIIDESGMPKERFSAEFPKEGPSILRIQQVVRGDSAAYFCASSPELAGGITEQYFGPGTRLTVT.

DNA of the CDR3: TGCAGTGCTAGAGATCTTGTCGGGGGAAACGTTCGGGGGCGGCAGCCCCAGCATTTT. Translating it yields CSARDLVGGNVRGRQPQHF. The chain couples TRBV20-1 to TRBJ1-5; D might be TRBD1 (6 bases). V was cut by 0 bases and J by 7 bases, with 28 bases left in between. The CDR3 spans 19 residues. Germline V gene sequence: CDR1 DFQATT, CDR2 SNEGSKA (reference sequence).

The V call is TRBV7-8, the J call TRBJ1-2, with D uncertain. The CDR3 sequence is 16 residues long. Germline V gives CDR1 SGHVS, CDR2 FQNEAQ. Trimming pared 2 bases from V and 6 bases from J, leaving 19 bases between. CDR3 sequence: CASSLSAERSEDGYTF. CDR3 in DNA: TGTGCCAGCAGCTTATCAGCGGAGAGGTCCGAAGATGGCTACACCTTC.

The chain carries TRBV12-5 and TRBJ2-7, with TRBD2 matching over 13 bases. The J segment lost 4 bases and the V segment lost 1 base, leaving 7 bases of the junction unmatched. Germline CDR1 and CDR2: LGHNT and FRNRAP. The CDR3 totals 17 residues. CDR3 sequence reads: CASGLDPRTSGSYEQYF. CDR3 nucleotide sequence: TGTGCTAGTGGTTTGGACCCCCGGACTAGCGGGAGTTACGAGCAGTACTTC. The whole variable domain, filled in from reference TRBV12-5 and TRBJ2-7, reads DARVTQTPRHKVTEMGQEVTMRCQPILGHNTVFWYRQTMMQGLELLAYFRNRAPLDDSGMPKDRFSAEMPDATLATLKIQPSEPRDSAVYFCASGLDPRTSGSYEQYFGPGTRLTVT.

As regards this clonotype: A much larger clonotype is one base distant, so this may be a read error. The V gene is TRBV6-2 or TRBV6-3, the J gene TRBJ2-7, with D maybe TRBD1 (5 bases). This CDR3 spans 16 amino acids. V dropped 5 bases and J dropped 2 bases, with 19 bases sitting between them. Germline CDR1 is MNHEY and CDR2 is SVGEGT. CDR3 protein: CASSAPLQGRAYEQYF. The CDR3 DNA reads as TGTGCCAGCAGTGCTCCGTTGCAGGGCAGGGCCTACGAGCAGTACTTC.

This clonotype occurred many times. This chain connects TRBV6-1 to TRBJ2-2, with 10 positions matching TRBD2. The CDR3 contains 16 residues. V was clipped by 6 bases and J by 4 bases; unmatched bases: 8. CDR1 is MNHNS, CDR2 SASEGT, per germline. Here the CDR3 reads CASSGLAELGTGELFF. CDR3 DNA: TGTGCCAGCAGCGGACTAGCGGAGCTGGGCACCGGGGAGCTGTTTTTT.

This clonotype was seen more than once but under ten times. The chain has TRBV6-5 and TRBJ1-5, with D perhaps TRBD1 (6 bases). The CDR3 loop spans 15 amino acids. CDR1 is MNHEY and CDR2 is SVGAGI in the germline V gene. V dropped 0 bases and J dropped 5 bases, with 11 bases sitting between them. CDR3 DNA: TGTGCCAGCAGTTACTCATACAGGGATGATCAGCCCCAGCATTTT. It codes for CASSYSYRDDQPQHF.

This clonotype was seen at least ten times. CDR3 sequence: CASSLGGLTYEQYF. CDR3 sequence (DNA): TGTGCCAGCAGCTTAGGAGGACTCACCTACGAGCAGTACTTC. V usage is TRBV7-2 and J usage is TRBJ2-7, with TRBD2 as a possible D gene (5 bases). CDR1 is SGHTA and CDR2 is FQGNSA in the germline V gene. Trimming removed 1 base at V and 2 bases at J, with 9 bases between. The CDR3 runs 14 residues.

In this sample, this clonotype turned up many times. V usage is TRBV30 and J usage is TRBJ2-5; D gene uncertain. This CDR3 is 15 amino acids long. Germline V CDR1 and CDR2: GTSNPN, SVGIG (reference sequence). V shed 0 bases and J shed 0 bases, with 11 bases lying between them. CDR3 bases: TGTGCCTGGAGTGTCGGCTACCTGCACCAAGAGACCCAGTACTTC. It codes for CAWSVGYLHQETQYF. Complete variable domain (other parts from reference TRBV30 and TRBJ2-5): SQTIHQWPATLVQPVGSPLSLECTVEGTSNPNLYWYRQAAGRGLQLLFYSVGIGQISSEVPQNLSASRPQDRQFILSSKKLLLSDSGFYLCAWSVGYLHQETQYFGPGTRLLVL.

A remark on this clonotype: Possible read error: a much larger clone is one base away. The DNA of the CDR3 is TGTGCCAGCTACCCCACCGGGCCCGGACTAGCGGGATATAATGAGCAGTTCTTC. Amino acids: CASYPTGPGLAGYNEQFF. The gene calls are TRBV28 and TRBJ2-1; 12 nucleotides agree with TRBD2. After removal of 8 bases from V and 7 bases from J, the junction contained 18 bases not matched to a gene. Germline lookup yields CDR1 MDHEN and CDR2 SYDVKM. CDR3 length: 18 amino acids.